The 26 T cell receptor beta chains reported below all come from one sample, sequenced in a study of blood T cell repertoires in COVID-19. Generated by immunoSEQ multiplex PCR, the TCRdb table keeps only in-frame clones and is missing some. The repertoire has hundreds of thousands of clones, 70% to 85% of them found once; the top ten carry under 2%. Sequences were obtained from peripheral blood. The receptors were gathered from a woman older than 75 with acute or convalescent COVID-19.

The chain carries TRBV28 and TRBJ1-6, with 8 positions matching TRBD1. V gave up 6 bases and J gave up 9 bases; unmatched junction bases: 4. Germline V gene data show CDR1 as MDHEN and CDR2 as SYDVKM. CDR3 length equals 13 residues. CDR3 sequence reads: CASSSTGGSPLHF. The CDR3 nucleotides are TGTGCCAGCAGCAGCACAGGGGGTTCACCCCTCCACTTT.

The rearrangement links TRBV5-1 to TRBJ2-1; weak D call: TRBD1 (5 bases). The CDR3 consists of 15 residues. Deletions cut 0 bases from V and 4 bases from J, with 11 bases between. CDR1 is SGHRS, CDR2 YFSETQ, per germline. CDR3 nucleotides: TGCGCCAGCAGCTTGGAAGGGGCAGGTTACAATGAGCAGTTCTTC. Encoded protein: CASSLEGAGYNEQFF.

This clone has a single count. The chain links TRBV14 to TRBJ2-3, with D maybe TRBD1 (6 bases). The CDR3 sequence is 24 residues long. Germline loops: CDR1 SGHDN, CDR2 FVKESK. The V and J ends lost 2 bases and 2 bases respectively, with 38 bases between them. In nucleotides, the CDR3 is TGTGCCAGCAGCCAAAGTAGCTTCTACCAAAGTAAAGCCGCTTCAGGGGTTTCCACAGATACGCAGTATTTT. Its translation: CASSQSSFYQSKAASGVSTDTQYF.

This clone was counted a few times. V is TRBV14 and J is TRBJ1-2; 8 bases fit TRBD1. The CDR3 has 14 residues. The V gene's germline CDR1 is SGHDN and CDR2 FVKESK. With 5 bases clipped from V and 4 bases from J, the junction kept 6 bases outside the gene matches. CDR3 in amino acids: CASSWGQAFYGYTF. CDR3 DNA sequence: TGTGCCAGCAGCTGGGGACAGGCGTTCTATGGCTACACCTTC.

The V and J genes are TRBV28 and TRBJ2-1; 7 nucleotides agree with TRBD2. Trimming removed 8 bases from V and 6 bases from J; junction bases left unmatched: 13. The CDR3 has 15 residues. Germline lookup yields CDR1 MDHEN and CDR2 SYDVKM. The CDR3 nucleotides are TGTGCCAGCCTCCGGGGCGGGAGTGTGGGCAATGAGCAGTTCTTC. Its translation is CASLRGGSVGNEQFF. Full variable domain (outside the CDR3, taken from reference TRBV28 and TRBJ2-1): DVKVTQSSRYLVKRTGEKVFLECVQDMDHENMFWYRQDPGLGLRLIYFSYDVKMKEKGDIPEGYSVSREKKERFSLILESASTNQTSMYLCASLRGGSVGNEQFFGPGTRLTVL.

The genes are TRBV12-5 and TRBJ1-4; 7 bases line up with TRBD1. V shed 0 bases and J 8 bases; nucleotides not matched to a gene: 0. This CDR3 has 13 amino acids. Germline CDR1 LGHNT, CDR2 FRNRAP. Here the CDR3 reads CASGLVQGEKLFF. In DNA, the CDR3 is TGTGCTAGTGGTTTGGTACAGGGGGAAAAACTGTTTTTT.

This clone is a singleton in its sample. The chain joins TRBV9 to TRBJ1-2; D is undetermined. V lost 3 bases to trimming and J lost 3 bases, with 6 bases between them. The CDR3 extends over 12 amino acids. The germline gives CDR1 SGDLS, CDR2 YYNGEE. The CDR3 DNA is TGTGCCAGCAGCGCAGGATACTATGGCTACACCTTC. Residues: CASSAGYYGYTF.

V usage is TRBV27 and J usage is TRBJ1-2, with TRBD1 matching over 7 bases. The V segment lost 9 bases and the J segment 10 bases; nucleotides outside the gene matches: 8. CDR1 MNHEY and CDR2 SMNVEV come from the germline V gene (reference sequence). The CDR3 is 11 residues long. CDR3 sequence reads: CARLDRAHYTF. Here the CDR3 DNA reads TGTGCCAGATTAGACAGGGCCCACTACACCTTC.

The CDR3 nucleotides read TGTGCCAGCAGCCGGACAGAGAAATCCTACGAGCAGTACTTC. This gives the protein CASSRTEKSYEQYF. V is TRBV7-9 and J is TRBJ2-7; maybe TRBD1 (6 bases). The CDR3 runs to 14 residues. Looked up from germline, CDR1 is SEHNR and CDR2 is FQNEAQ (reference sequence). Trimming removed 5 bases from V and 1 base from J, with 12 bases in between.

This chain connects TRBV6-5 to TRBJ2-5; D is perhaps TRBD2 (6 bases). From germline, CDR1 is MNHEY and CDR2 SVGAGI. The CDR3 spans 14 residues. Trimming shortened V by 2 bases and J by 5 bases, and 12 bases separated the two germline ends. For the CDR3, the DNA is TGTGCCAGCAGTTACCAGGCGGGGTCGGAGACCCAGTACTTC. Translated, it gives CASSYQAGSETQYF.

The sample holds one count of this clone. The V call is TRBV6-2 or TRBV6-3, the J call TRBJ2-6, with D perhaps matching TRBD1 (6 bases). The CDR3 sequence is 17 residues long. The V and J ends lost 5 bases and 5 bases respectively, with 19 bases between them. CDR1 and CDR2 from the germline V gene are MNHEY and SVGEGT. The CDR3 nucleotides read TGTGCCAGCAGTCCAAACACAGGGCGCGGGCGGGCCAACGTCCTGACTTTC. This sequence encodes CASSPNTGRGRANVLTF.

This clone was counted between two and nine times. The rearrangement uses TRBV2 and TRBJ1-1; 9 positions agree with TRBD1. J lost 5 bases, V lost 2 bases, and 6 bases had no gene match. CDR3 length equals 15 residues. The germline V gene encodes CDR1 SNHLY and CDR2 FYNNEI. CDR3 sequence reads: CASSEFAGQGTEAFF. The DNA for the CDR3 is TGTGCCAGCAGTGAATTCGCAGGACAGGGGACTGAAGCTTTCTTT.

The gene calls are TRBV7-2 and TRBJ1-1; TRBD1 matches 8 bases. The germline CDR1 and CDR2 sequences are SGHTA and FQGNSA. Germline trimming cut 3 bases from V and 11 bases from J; bases unmatched to any gene: 8. This CDR3 spans 13 amino acids. The CDR3 reads CASSFRDRKVAFF. CDR3 DNA: TGTGCCAGCAGCTTTAGGGACAGGAAGGTGGCTTTCTTT.

The V gene is TRBV5-1, the J gene TRBJ1-6; 9 bases agree with TRBD1. The CDR3 is made up of 15 amino acids. The J segment lost 5 bases and the V segment lost 0 bases, leaving 0 bases of the junction unmatched. Germline CDR1 SGHRS, CDR2 YFSETQ. CDR3 bases: TGCGCCAGCAGCTTGGGGGACAGGGATAATTCACCCCTCCACTTT. Protein sequence: CASSLGDRDNSPLHF.

This sequence joins TRBV28 and TRBJ2-1, with 9 bases fitting TRBD2. The CDR3 contains 16 residues. V shed 4 bases, J shed 0 bases, and the junction held 4 bases outside the gene matches. CDR1 MDHEN and CDR2 SYDVKM come from the germline V gene. The DNA for the CDR3 is TGTGCCAGCAGTTCCCTAGCGGGGAGCTCCTACAATGAGCAGTTCTTC. This codes for CASSSLAGSSYNEQFF.

The rearrangement joins TRBV19 to TRBJ1-1; the D gene is possibly TRBD1 (6 bases). Germline CDR1 is LNHDA and CDR2 is SQIVND (reference sequence). The CDR3 runs to 14 residues. Trimming shortened V by 2 bases and J by 4 bases, and 11 bases separated the two germline ends. CDR3 nucleotide sequence: TGTGCCAGTAGTATAAATGGGGGCGGCACTGAAGCTTTCTTT. Translating it yields CASSINGGGTEAFF.

In its sample, this clone was seen a few times. The V and J genes are TRBV5-6 and TRBJ1-5, with D hard to call. This CDR3 is built from 14 residues. Germline assignment: CDR1 SGHDT and CDR2 YYEEEE. With 0 bases removed from V and 9 bases from J, the gap between germline ends came to 13 bases. CDR3 sequence reads: CASSLGSGRMPQHF. The CDR3 nucleotides read TGTGCCAGCAGCTTGGGGTCAGGCCGTATGCCCCAGCATTTT.

This chain links TRBV29-1 with TRBJ2-3; D is perhaps TRBD1 (6 bases). Deletions cut 3 bases from V and 1 base from J, with 17 bases between. Per germline, CDR1 SQVTM and CDR2 ANQGSEA. The CDR3 extends over 16 amino acids. CDR3 sequence reads: CSVESGRGAGTDTQYF. DNA of the CDR3: TGCAGCGTTGAGTCGGGCAGGGGCGCAGGCACAGATACGCAGTATTTT.

This sequence joins TRBV11-2 and TRBJ1-3; D unclear. Germline-derived CDR1 and CDR2 are SGHAT and FQNNGV. There are 16 residues in the CDR3. Trimming took off 5 bases at V and 0 bases at J, with 14 bases between the two ends. The CDR3 DNA reads TGTGCCAGCAGCCCTGGGCTCCCCGGCTCTGGAAACACCATATATTTT. This gives the protein CASSPGLPGSGNTIYF.

This sequence joins TRBV4-3 and TRBJ1-1, with TRBD1 matching over 8 bases. Germline CDR1 reads LGHNA; CDR2 reads YSLEER. The ends lost 3 bases at V and 4 bases at J; junction bases unmatched: 13. The CDR3 contains 17 residues. The chain's CDR3 is CASSHDRGSLFGTEAFF. CDR3 nucleotides: TGCGCCAGCAGCCACGACAGGGGATCGTTGTTCGGCACTGAAGCTTTCTTT.

The rearrangement links TRBV18 to TRBJ2-2; possible D gene TRBD1, 5 bases. The ends were cut back, 3 bases at V and 1 base at J, with 6 bases in the middle. The CDR3 has 14 residues. Germline V gives CDR1 KGHSH, CDR2 LQKENI. The CDR3 sequence: CASSPGQNTGELFF. CDR3 nucleotide sequence: TGTGCCAGCTCACCCGGACAGAACACCGGGGAGCTGTTTTTT.

This clone was seen once. V usage is TRBV5-5 and J usage is TRBJ1-5; TRBD1 matches 10 bases. This CDR3 spans 15 amino acids. Germline assignment: CDR1 SGHKS and CDR2 YYEKEE (reference sequence). V lost 4 bases, J lost 6 bases, and 7 bases stayed unmatched. The CDR3: CASSPGTGVSQPQHF. DNA for the CDR3: TGTGCCAGCAGCCCAGGGACAGGGGTTTCTCAGCCCCAGCATTTT. The full variable domain, in which reference TRBV5-5 and TRBJ1-5 provide the parts outside the CDR3, is DAGVTQSPTHLIKTRGQQVTLRCSPISGHKSVSWYQQVLGQGPQFIFQYYEKEERGRGNFPDRFSARQFPNYSSELNVNALLLGDSALYLCASSPGTGVSQPQHFGDGTRLSIL.

In this sample, this clone turned up once. This rearrangement joins TRBV7-2 to TRBJ1-5; unclear D gene. Trimming removed 1 base at V and 4 bases at J, with 8 bases between. The CDR3 contains 14 residues. The germline V gene encodes CDR1 SGHTA and CDR2 FQGNSA. CDR3 bases: TGTGCCAGCAGCTTAGTCGGTCGAAATCAGCCCCAGCATTTT. It specifies CASSLVGRNQPQHF.

This clone was seen more than once but under ten times. J is TRBJ1-3 and V is TRBV11-2, with a possible D match to TRBD1 (5 bases). Germline CDR1 is SGHAT and CDR2 is FQNNGV. Between the trimmed V and J ends, which lost 5 bases and 0 bases, there was a span of 23 bases. This CDR3 is built from 19 residues. The CDR3 region is CASSPPSARAQPSGNTIYF. The CDR3 DNA reads TGTGCCAGCAGCCCACCGTCAGCCAGGGCCCAACCCTCTGGAAACACCATATATTTT. The complete variable domain, with remaining parts taken from reference TRBV11-2 and TRBJ1-3, reads EAGVAQSPRYKIIEKRQSVAFWCNPISGHATLYWYQQILGQGPKLLIQFQNNGVVDDSQLPKDRFSAERLKGVDSTLKIQPAKLEDSAVYLCASSPPSARAQPSGNTIYFGEGSWLTVV.

V is TRBV27 and J is TRBJ1-2, with TRBD1 identical over 7 bases. J was trimmed by 4 bases and V by 5 bases; bases with no gene match: 7. Germline lookup yields CDR1 MNHEY and CDR2 SMNVEV (reference sequence). The CDR3 length is 14 residues. The CDR3 region is CASSGGQASYGYTF. CDR3 nucleotide sequence: TGTGCCAGCAGTGGCGGACAGGCCAGCTATGGCTACACCTTC.

This sequence joins TRBV3-1 (or the pseudogene TRBV3-2) and TRBJ2-7; TRBD2 agrees at 16 bases. CDR3 length equals 21 residues. V lost 0 bases to trimming and J lost 2 bases; unmatched junction nucleotides: 13. Looked up from germline, CDR1 is LGHDT and CDR2 is YNNKEL (reference sequence). DNA for the CDR3: TGTGCCAGCAGCCAAGAAAGGGAAGGGACTAGCGGGAGGGCCGATCCCTACGAGCAGTACTTC. It encodes CASSQEREGTSGRADPYEQYF.